This T cell receptor beta chain was found in a study of T-cell memory formation after mild COVID-19. Findings and limits, study-wide: Prior to infection, memory already included some responding clones, suggesting cross-reactive memory joined. Shrinking CD4+ clones resided mostly in CM and EM, and CD8+ ones in EMRA.

A remark on this clonotype: Its cognate antigen is unknown.

Trimming cost V 4 bases and J 6 bases, with 14 bases left between them. CDR1 is SNHLY and CDR2 is FYNNEI in the germline V gene. The CDR3 sequence is 14 residues long. The 5'RACE method, run with constant-segment primers, produced TCR alpha and TCR beta cDNA libraries (carrying sample barcodes and UMIs). TCRdb processed the 5' RACE reads anew with MiXCR; each CDR3 protein has one entry. The sample consists of 45,000 to 50,000 distinct CDR3 sequences, approximately 7.6% of them appearing once. The chain is built from TRBV2 and TRBJ2-3; D is possibly TRBD2 (6 bases). This TCR was sampled from a man between 18 and 35 years old who had mild COVID-19 (a few samples of this study predate the infection). Cell type and time point are not known. The sequencing input was PBMCs or a T cell subset sorted from them (not recorded which). This chain's CDR3 is CASSVEGFSDTQYF. As DNA, the CDR3 is TGTGCCAGCAGTGTGGAGGGATTTAGCGATACGCAGTATTTT. The variable domain in full, completed from reference TRBV2 and TRBJ2-3, reads EPEVTQTPSHQVTQMGQEVILRCVPISNHLYFYWYRQILGQKVEFLVSFYNNEISEKSEIFDDQFSVERPDGSNFTLKIRSTKLEDSAMYFCASSVEGFSDTQYFGPGTRLTVL.